This T cell receptor beta chain is from a study of Graves' ophthalmopathy and Graves' hyperthyroidism. Background on the study: Calling hyperthyroidism stable required that no ophthalmopathy show up within 18 months of follow-up. General study points: In blood, most expanded thyroid clonotypes above 0.001 frequency were also detected.

RNA served as the template for amplifying TCR beta CDR3 regions. First-round RT-PCR used HTBI primers; second-round multiplex PCR followed. Each CDR3 protein is one row after TCRdb ran MiXCR on the multiplex PCR reads. This sample carries about 550,000 distinct CDR3 sequences, 35% to 45% of them seen once, and the ten largest clones take over 3.5%. This clonotype was counted many times. Its antigen is undetermined. People with hyperthyroidism were aged 18 to 65 and newly diagnosed, under 2 months' duration. The V end was cut by 5 bases, the J end by 2 bases, with 12 bases between. Germline CDR1 reads SGHVS; CDR2 reads FQNEAQ. The CDR3 is made up of 14 amino acids.

The specimen sequenced was peripheral blood or thyroid tissue (not recorded which). The TCR was taken from an adult man with Graves' hyperthyroidism. This chain links TRBV7-8 with TRBJ2-5; maybe TRBD1 (6 bases). The CDR3 sequence: CASSPGQFQETQYF. For the CDR3, the DNA is TGTGCCAGCAGCCCCGGACAGTTTCAAGAGACCCAGTACTTC.